This entry features one TCR beta chain sequence. Its specificity is not known. The sample belongs to a study of cytomegalovirus exposure and HLA in healthy donors. Study-wide results and caveats: Per a prior analysis, the majority of TCR beta V segments were productive roughly 87% or roughly 30% of the time.

This CDR3 is 17 amino acids long. Germline values: CDR1 SGHDT, CDR2 YYEEEE. Deletions cut 2 bases from V and 3 bases from J, with 20 bases between. The PCR ran on 60 Vbeta and 13 Jbeta primers. Method: immunoSEQ multiplex PCR; TCRdb's copy keeps in-frame clones and lacks some. The profile shows 150,000 to 200,000 clones, about 85% of them singletons. The chain couples TRBV5-6 to TRBJ1-1; D gene uncertain. This receptor was taken from a woman between 45 and 65 years old in good health and CMV-seronegative. Sequencing was performed on PBMCs. CDR3 loop: CASSFKYLGNKDTEAFF. In DNA, the CDR3 is TGTGCCAGCAGCTTCAAGTACTTGGGCAACAAGGACACTGAAGCTTTCTTT.